The source of this TCR beta chain is a study of glioma-infiltrating T cells. Study-wide results and limits: Tissue-blood divergence was below expectation in non-neoplastic patients, above in gliomas. Only very few CDR3 sequences appeared in both tissue and blood.

TCR alpha and beta CDR3 regions were amplified from RNA using iRepertoire nested multiplex PCR. Input was roughly 95-450 ng of tissue mRNA or PBMC total RNA. TCRdb reanalysed the multiplex PCR reads using MiXCR and keeps one entry per CDR3 protein. The sample contains 150,000 to 200,000 distinct CDR3 sequences, around 40% of which appear only once. About this clonotype itself: Its target is not known.

This CDR3 contains 15 residues. Looked up from germline, CDR1 is MDHEN and CDR2 is SYDVKM. This TCR came from a human donor with low-grade glioma or glioblastoma, undergoing nonglioma brain surgery, or in good health (not recorded which). The sequencing sample was made of glioma tissue, nonneoplastic brain tissue, or PBMCs (not recorded which). The chain carries TRBV28 and TRBJ1-5; D unclear. The CDR3 sequence is CVSSQDTNSNQPQHF. The CDR3 DNA reads TGTGTTAGCAGTCAAGACACTAATAGCAATCAGCCCCAGCATTTT. The full variable domain, rest sourced from reference TRBV28 and TRBJ1-5, is DVKVTQSSRYLVKRTGEKVFLECVQDMDHENMFWYRQDPGLGLRLIYFSYDVKMKEKGDIPEGYSVSREKKERFSLILESASTNQTSMYLCVSSQDTNSNQPQHFGDGTRLSIL.